Listed here are 22 T cell receptor beta chains from one sample, sequenced in a study of shared clonotypes between healthy human individuals. Terminally differentiated effector memory CD45RA+ cells were excluded from the naive CD8 cells, which were CD45RO-negative and positively selected for CCR7. Method: immunoSEQ multiplex PCR; TCRdb's copy keeps in-frame clones and lacks some. This table has about 2 million clones, just under 95% appearing once. Material for sequencing was naive CD8+ T cells sorted from blood. These receptors all stem from a man between 18 and 35 years old in good health.

The chain is built from TRBV27 and TRBJ1-5; D unresolved. V lost 6 bases to trimming and J lost 5 bases, with 17 bases between them. The CDR3 totals 15 residues. CDR1 is MNHEY and CDR2 is SMNVEV in the germline V gene (reference sequence). DNA for the CDR3: TGTGCCAGCAGCCTCCTCTCGGGTAGGGATCAGCCCCAGCATTTT. Protein: CASSLLSGRDQPQHF.

This rearrangement joins TRBV27 to TRBJ1-1; TRBD1 matches 7 bases. CDR3 length equals 15 residues. Germline V CDR1 and CDR2: MNHEY, SMNVEV (reference sequence). Trimming cost V 6 bases and J 7 bases; bases outside gene matches: 14. Here the CDR3 DNA reads TGTGCCAGCAGCCAGATGACAGGGATCGGGTTTGAAGCTTTCTTT. Its protein product is CASSQMTGIGFEAFF.

As for this clone: In the same sample, other DNA sequences code for this CDR3. The rearrangement links TRBV27 to TRBJ1-1; perhaps TRBD1 as D (6 bases). Trimming pared 3 bases from V and 1 base from J, leaving 9 bases between. There are 14 residues in the CDR3. Germline CDR1 is MNHEY and CDR2 is SMNVEV (reference sequence). CDR3 DNA sequence: TGTGCCAGCAGTTTGGGCAGGGGGAACACTGAAGCTTTCTTT. Encoded protein: CASSLGRGNTEAFF.

The CDR3 region is CASSLEAANGYTF. CDR3 coding DNA: TGTGCCAGCAGCTTGGAGGCCGCGAATGGCTACACCTTC. The chain couples TRBV5-4 to TRBJ1-2; no firm D call. CDR3 size: 13 residues. The germline gives CDR1 SGHNT, CDR2 YYREEE (reference sequence). Deletions cut 0 bases from V and 6 bases from J, with 9 bases between.

This chain joins TRBV5-4 and TRBJ1-1; 9 nucleotides align to TRBD1. This CDR3 contains 14 residues. Per germline, CDR1 SGHNT and CDR2 YYREEE (reference sequence). V lost 0 bases to trimming and J lost 4 bases; unmatched junction nucleotides: 1. The CDR3 nucleotides read TGTGCCAGCAGCTTGGAACAGGGGGCCACTGAAGCTTTCTTT. Translated, it gives CASSLEQGATEAFF.

Concerning this clone itself: Other DNA sequences in the sample encode the same CDR3. This chain uses TRBV9 with TRBJ2-3; D might be TRBD1 (6 bases). This CDR3 region has 14 residues. CDR1 is SGDLS and CDR2 is YYNGEE in the germline V gene. V lost 3 bases and J 0 bases, leaving 8 bases between the germline ends. The DNA of the CDR3 is TGTGCCAGCAGCGCCGACAGGAGCACAGATACGCAGTATTTT. Protein sequence: CASSADRSTDTQYF.

V and J are TRBV29-1 and TRBJ2-7, with TRBD2 identical over 9 bases. The CDR3 spans 15 residues. Germline CDR1 and CDR2: SQVTM and ANQGSEA. The junction had 5 bases not matched to a gene; V was cut back by 1 base and J by 1 base. CDR3 amino acids: CSVEVGTSSSYEQYF. The CDR3 DNA reads TGCAGCGTTGAAGTAGGGACTAGCTCGTCCTACGAGCAGTACTTC.

The J gene is TRBJ1-1, the V gene TRBV27; D is undetermined. Per the germline V gene, CDR1 is MNHEY and CDR2 is SMNVEV (reference sequence). V lost 3 bases to trimming and J lost 3 bases, with 17 bases between them. This CDR3 is 16 amino acids long. Here the CDR3 reads CASSFMMGASDTEAFF. CDR3 nucleotide sequence: TGTGCCAGCAGTTTTATGATGGGTGCGTCGGACACTGAAGCTTTCTTT.

The chain couples TRBV12-5 to TRBJ1-5; 7 nucleotides align to TRBD1. The ends lost 5 bases at V and 5 bases at J; junction bases unmatched: 9. This CDR3 is built from 15 residues. Germline CDR1 is LGHNT and CDR2 is FRNRAP. The CDR3: CASGASGQEDQPQHF. DNA for the CDR3: TGTGCTAGTGGTGCGTCCGGACAGGAAGATCAGCCCCAGCATTTT. The full variable domain, completed using reference TRBV12-5 and TRBJ1-5, is DARVTQTPRHKVTEMGQEVTMRCQPILGHNTVFWYRQTMMQGLELLAYFRNRAPLDDSGMPKDRFSAEMPDATLATLKIQPSEPRDSAVYFCASGASGQEDQPQHFGDGTRLSIL.

This chain connects TRBV7-9 to TRBJ1-2, with TRBD1 matching over 8 bases. CDR1 is SEHNR, CDR2 FQNEAQ, per germline (reference sequence). With 4 bases clipped from V and 1 base from J, the junction kept 8 bases outside the gene matches. The CDR3 runs to 16 residues. CDR3 DNA: TGTGCCAGCAGCTACCCGGGACAGGCAAATAACTATGGCTACACCTTC. Protein: CASSYPGQANNYGYTF.

This chain joins TRBV6-5 and TRBJ2-7, with 7 positions matching TRBD2. Per germline, CDR1 MNHEY and CDR2 SVGAGI. Germline trimming cut 2 bases from V and 1 base from J; bases unmatched to any gene: 5. The CDR3 contains 15 residues. The CDR3 sequence: CASSYSGVPSYEQYF. As DNA, the CDR3 is TGTGCCAGCAGTTACAGCGGGGTACCGTCCTACGAGCAGTACTTC.

This chain uses TRBV9 with TRBJ2-1; D possibly corresponds to TRBD2 (6 bases). The CDR3 consists of 17 residues. V was cut by 1 base and J by 1 base, with 15 bases left in between. Germline V gives CDR1 SGDLS, CDR2 YYNGEE. Written as DNA, the CDR3 is TGTGCCAGCAGCGTATTAGCGGAGGTTTATTCCTACAATGAGCAGTTCTTC. Its translation: CASSVLAEVYSYNEQFF.

This clone was seen only once. The chain uses TRBV21-1 and TRBJ1-1. TRBV21-1 is listed as a pseudogene. The CDR3 consists of 14 residues. The CDR3: CASSKGVFDTEAFF. DNA for the CDR3: TGTGCCAGCAGCAAAGGTGTCTTCGACACTGAAGCTTTCTTT.

The chain joins TRBV11-2 to TRBJ2-5; D perhaps matches TRBD1 (6 bases). The CDR3 has 13 amino acids. V lost 6 bases and J 5 bases, leaving 13 bases between the germline ends. Germline CDR1 reads SGHAT; CDR2 reads FQNNGV. DNA for the CDR3: TGTGCCAGCAGATATAAGGGGGAGGAGACCCAGTACTTC. Translated: CASRYKGEETQYF.

The genes are TRBV5-1 and TRBJ2-4, with D perhaps matching TRBD2 (5 bases). Germline CDR1 SGHRS, CDR2 YFSETQ. The CDR3 is 12 residues long. V lost 2 bases and J 7 bases, leaving 7 bases between the germline ends. CDR3 protein: CASSLSSNIQYF. The CDR3 nucleotides read TGCGCCAGCAGCTTATCTAGCAACATTCAGTACTTC. The variable domain in full, completed from reference TRBV5-1 and TRBJ2-4, reads KAGVTQTPRYLIKTRGQQVTLSCSPISGHRSVSWYQQTPGQGLQFLFEYFSETQRNKGNFPGRFSGRQFSNSRSEMNVSTLELGDSALYLCASSLSSNIQYFGAGTRLSVL.

The rearrangement uses TRBV6-1 and TRBJ2-7; the D gene is possibly TRBD2 (6 bases). Trimming pared 7 bases from V and 5 bases from J, leaving 15 bases between. Germline values: CDR1 MNHNS, CDR2 SASEGT. The CDR3 contains 13 residues. CDR3 DNA: TGTGCCAGCACCGGGGGAACGGGAAACGAGCAGTACTTC. It is translated as CASTGGTGNEQYF.

The chain has TRBV4-3 and TRBJ2-7, with TRBD2 matching 7 bases. Germline V CDR1 and CDR2: LGHNA, YSLEER. The CDR3 is 18 amino acids. V gave up 0 bases and J gave up 1 base; unmatched junction bases: 12. For the CDR3, the DNA is TGCGCCAGCAGCCAAGATCGGGGAGGGGAAACACTATCCTACGAGCAGTACTTC. It translates to CASSQDRGGETLSYEQYF.

This clone was recorded only once. This sequence joins TRBV19 and TRBJ1-2; TRBD1 aligns across 9 bases. CDR1 is LNHDA, CDR2 SQIVND, per germline (reference sequence). The junction had 5 bases not matched to a gene; V was cut back by 7 bases and J by 2 bases. CDR3 length equals 14 residues. The CDR3 DNA sequence: TGTGCCAGTACTACTGACAGGGGGAACTATGGCTACACCTTC. Translating it yields CASTTDRGNYGYTF.

Regarding this clone: The same CDR3 can be traced to other DNA sequences in this sample. This chain joins TRBV5-1 and TRBJ2-7; possibly TRBD1 or TRBD2 for D (5 bases each). With 4 bases removed from V and 0 bases from J, the gap between germline ends came to 8 bases. Germline lookup yields CDR1 SGHRS and CDR2 YFSETQ. This CDR3 spans 13 amino acids. Written as DNA, the CDR3 is TGCGCCAGCAGCCCGGGGCCCTCCTACGAGCAGTACTTC. It codes for CASSPGPSYEQYF.

This clone showed up just once. Mismatch with germline at one junction end may stem from a read error. The chain joins TRBV7-8 to TRBJ1-5, with TRBD1 identical over 9 bases. Per germline, CDR1 SGHVS and CDR2 FQNEAQ. CDR3 length: 15 residues. The CDR3 sequence is CASSPGQGSSQPQHF. The DNA for the CDR3 is TGTGCCAGCAGCCCCGGACAGGGGAGCAGTCAGCCCCAGCATTTT.

Worth noting for this clone: This CDR3 is also generated by other DNA sequences in the sample. The genes are TRBV15 and TRBJ2-3; D is undetermined. Trimming stripped 0 bases from V and 5 bases from J, with 3 bases between. This CDR3 spans 12 amino acids. Germline V CDR1 and CDR2: LNHNV, YYDKDF (reference sequence). This CDR3 reads CATSRDRDTQYF. The CDR3 coding sequence is TGTGCCACCAGCAGAGATCGAGATACGCAGTATTTT.

Concerning this clone itself: The same CDR3 arises from other DNA sequences in this sample as well. The chain recombines TRBV9 with TRBJ2-5, with TRBD2 matching 14 bases. The CDR3 loop spans 17 amino acids. Germline V CDR1 and CDR2: SGDLS, YYNGEE. Unmatched junction bases numbered 5, after V lost 0 bases and J lost 4 bases. This CDR3 is CASSVEGLAGVGETQYF. The CDR3, as DNA: TGTGCCAGCAGCGTAGAGGGACTAGCGGGAGTAGGAGAGACCCAGTACTTC.